A selection of T cell receptor beta chains follows, all from one sample in a study of T cells in Graves' hyperthyroidism and ophthalmopathy. A single record per CDR3 protein comes from TCRdb applying MiXCR to the multiplex PCR reads. The sample yields 350,000 to 400,000 distinct CDR3 sequences, approximately 19% seen once. Sequencing input: blood. The receptors were gathered from a woman between 18 and 30 years old with Graves' hyperthyroidism. The CDR3 runs from the conserved cysteine through the conserved F or W. D genes are given only for firm matches.

d_gene: NA; j_gene: TRBJ1-1; v_gene: TRBV30; CDR3aa: CAWSSGQIYTEAFF
d_gene: TRBD2; j_gene: TRBJ2-5; v_gene: TRBV3-1; CDR3aa: CASSHGGLAGGTQYF
d_gene: TRBD2; j_gene: TRBJ2-5; v_gene: TRBV12-3/TRBV12-4; CDR3aa: CASTQSGGSETQYF
d_gene: NA; j_gene: TRBJ1-1; v_gene: TRBV5-1; CDR3aa: CASSLASTLNTEAFF
d_gene: NA; j_gene: TRBJ2-7; v_gene: TRBV5-1; CDR3aa: CASRPLRDFSYEQYF
d_gene: NA; j_gene: TRBJ2-2; v_gene: TRBV15; CDR3aa: CATSRRPGLLNTGELFF
d_gene: NA; j_gene: TRBJ1-2; v_gene: TRBV6-1; CDR3aa: CASRRTTQDSYGYTF
d_gene: TRBD1; j_gene: TRBJ2-7; v_gene: TRBV6-5; CDR3aa: CASSYDRAYEQYF
d_gene: NA; j_gene: TRBJ2-7; v_gene: TRBV5-1; CDR3aa: CASRPGQRSSYEQYF
d_gene: NA; j_gene: TRBJ2-7; v_gene: TRBV11-2; CDR3aa: CASSLLPYDIEQYF
d_gene: NA; j_gene: TRBJ2-4; v_gene: TRBV12-3/TRBV12-4; CDR3aa: CASSPGSTNIKYF
d_gene: TRBD1; j_gene: TRBJ2-5; v_gene: TRBV12-3/TRBV12-4; CDR3aa: CASSPERGRETQYF
d_gene: NA; j_gene: TRBJ2-7; v_gene: TRBV11-2; CDR3aa: CAGRTGSEQYF
d_gene: NA; j_gene: TRBJ2-5; v_gene: TRBV4-1; CDR3aa: CASSQAVVRGETQYF
d_gene: TRBD1; j_gene: TRBJ1-2; v_gene: TRBV10-3; CDR3aa: CAISESRRTGGVADYGYTF
d_gene: NA; j_gene: TRBJ2-5; v_gene: TRBV7-2; CDR3aa: CASSLTGPGTQYF
d_gene: NA; j_gene: TRBJ1-2; v_gene: TRBV28; CDR3aa: CASFTGAGAGGYTF
d_gene: NA; j_gene: TRBJ1-2; v_gene: TRBV29-1; CDR3aa: CSVDEVGRRGYTF
d_gene: TRBD1; j_gene: TRBJ2-3; v_gene: TRBV5-1; CDR3aa: CASQQGDVNTQYF
d_gene: NA; j_gene: TRBJ1-1; v_gene: TRBV11-2; CDR3aa: CASSLDLWGTVAFF
d_gene: NA; j_gene: TRBJ1-2; v_gene: TRBV5-1; CDR3aa: CASITRPTDRGRRGGYTF
d_gene: NA; j_gene: TRBJ1-1; v_gene: TRBV5-1; CDR3aa: CAGSLAVGQTRRGDTEAFF
d_gene: NA; j_gene: TRBJ2-7; v_gene: TRBV5-8; CDR3aa: CASSFGGGPYEQYF
d_gene: NA; j_gene: TRBJ2-7; v_gene: TRBV20-1; CDR3aa: CSASHRMPYEQYF
d_gene: NA; j_gene: TRBJ1-2; v_gene: TRBV2; CDR3aa: CASSGADATSYGYTF
d_gene: TRBD2; j_gene: TRBJ2-5; v_gene: TRBV5-1; CDR3aa: CASSRLAGEVTQYF
d_gene: NA; j_gene: TRBJ1-5; v_gene: TRBV4-1; CDR3aa: CASSQHMEAAGQPQHF
d_gene: TRBD1; j_gene: TRBJ2-5; v_gene: TRBV2; CDR3aa: CASSEGTGGVETRYF
d_gene: NA; j_gene: TRBJ2-6; v_gene: TRBV19; CDR3aa: CASHLGGRSGANVLTF
d_gene: NA; j_gene: TRBJ2-5; v_gene: TRBV27; CDR3aa: CASSSADRYLQETQYF
d_gene: NA; j_gene: TRBJ1-5; v_gene: TRBV29-1; CDR3aa: CSVGDGAGAPQHF
d_gene: TRBD2; j_gene: TRBJ2-3; v_gene: TRBV12-3/TRBV12-4; CDR3aa: CASSFVSGGELQYF
d_gene: TRBD1; j_gene: TRBJ1-2; v_gene: TRBV11-2; CDR3aa: CASSAGTGPGYTF
d_gene: NA; j_gene: TRBJ1-5; v_gene: TRBV4-1; CDR3aa: CASSPSSSNQPQHF
d_gene: NA; j_gene: TRBJ1-2; v_gene: TRBV12-3/TRBV12-4; CDR3aa: CASSPNSALSSLGGYTF
d_gene: TRBD2; j_gene: TRBJ2-5; v_gene: TRBV11-3; CDR3aa: CASSLDRASGDLGTQYF
d_gene: NA; j_gene: TRBJ1-1; v_gene: TRBV6-2/TRBV6-3; CDR3aa: CASSYSMGRTDIFF
d_gene: NA; j_gene: TRBJ2-6; v_gene: TRBV4-1; CDR3aa: CASSQYGGGGANVLTF
d_gene: NA; j_gene: TRBJ1-2; v_gene: TRBV7-2; CDR3aa: CASSALRTDTYGYTF
d_gene: NA; j_gene: TRBJ2-5; v_gene: TRBV5-1; CDR3aa: CASRLASAETQYF
d_gene: NA; j_gene: TRBJ2-5; v_gene: TRBV6-2/TRBV6-3; CDR3aa: CASSNSVGGKETQYF
d_gene: NA; j_gene: TRBJ1-1; v_gene: TRBV5-5; CDR3aa: CASGPDGLPMNTEAFF